The rows below give T cell receptor beta chains drawn from one sample of a study of response to subunit inactivated influenza vaccine. Each CDR3 protein gets one entry after TCRdb re-called the RT-PCR reads with MiXCR. The table has approximately 570,000 distinct CDR3 sequences, around 8% seen once. This material consisted of PBMCs from blood, taken less than 30 months after vaccination. The receptors were gathered from a man aged 45-69 years who received an inactivated influenza vaccine. Each CDR3 is given with its conserved first and last residue. D genes are given only for firm matches. Only some rows state a clone size, as once, few, many or a class for expanded clones.

TRBV5-1	TRBJ2-3	many	14	TRBD2	CASSFASGGDTQYF	TGCGCCAGCAGCTTCGCTAGCGGGGGGGATACGCAGTATTTT
TRBV30	TRBJ2-7	NA	15	TRBD2	CAWISASGSSYEQYF	TGTGCCTGGATCTCGGCTAGCGGGAGCTCCTACGAGCAGTACTTC
TRBV18	TRBJ2-5	NA	15	TRBD1	CASSPQYRGQETQYF	TGTGCCAGCTCACCCCAATACAGGGGGCAAGAGACCCAGTACTTC
TRBV12-3/TRBV12-4	TRBJ2-5	many	18	TRBD2	CASRSHSGTSGPQETQYF	TGTGCCAGCAGATCCCACTCCGGGACTAGCGGGCCCCAAGAGACCCAGTACTTC
TRBV3-1	TRBJ2-2	once	18	NA	CTCRFDTFSQTNTGELFF	TGTACCTGCAGATTTGACACTTTTAGCCAGACGAACACCGGGGAGCTGTTTTTT
TRBV5-1	TRBJ2-2	many	12	NA	CASSWGSGELFF	TGCGCCAGCAGCTGGGGTTCCGGGGAGCTGTTTTTT
TRBV5-1	TRBJ2-5	NA	12	NA	CASHHTQETQYF	TGCGCCAGTCATCATACTCAAGAGACCCAGTACTTC
TRBV7-8	TRBJ1-1	few	12	NA	CASNAGVTEAFF	TGTGCCAGCAACGCTGGGGTCACTGAAGCTTTCTTT
TRBV19	TRBJ2-1	few	15	NA	CASSIVAPPGNEQFF	TGTGCCAGTAGTATCGTAGCACCTCCGGGGAATGAGCAGTTCTTC
TRBV30	TRBJ2-6	few	14	NA	CAGLASSGANVLTF	TGTGCCGGGTTGGCAAGCTCTGGGGCCAACGTCCTGACTTTC
TRBV9	TRBJ2-2	NA	17	NA	CASSVQRMTQNTGELFF	TGTGCCAGCAGCGTTCAAAGGATGACGCAGAACACCGGGGAGCTGTTTTTT
TRBV15	TRBJ2-2	many	16	NA	CATSREERLYTGELFF	TGTGCCACCAGCAGAGAGGAGAGGTTGTACACCGGGGAGCTGTTTTTT
TRBV3-1	TRBJ2-7	few	12	NA	CASSQWSAEQYF	TGTGCCAGCAGCCAATGGTCTGCCGAGCAGTACTTC
TRBV20-1	TRBJ2-4	NA	14	NA	CSARVTGDKNIQYF	TGCAGTGCTAGAGTTACCGGGGACAAAAACATTCAGTACTTC
TRBV28	TRBJ2-7	few	15	NA	CASSPSSTTVYEQYF	TGTGCCAGCAGCCCCTCCTCCACCACAGTCTACGAGCAGTACTTC
TRBV20-1	TRBJ2-1	NA	16	TRBD2	CSASRSGGASYNEQFF	TGCAGTGCTAGTAGAAGCGGGGGGGCCTCCTACAATGAGCAGTTCTTC
TRBV12-3/TRBV12-4	TRBJ2-7	NA	14	NA	CASRGRLSSYEQYF	TGTGCCAGCAGGGGACGGCTCTCCTCCTACGAGCAGTACTTC
TRBV2	TRBJ1-3	NA	15	NA	CASKRGLSSGNTIYF	TGTGCCAGCAAAAGGGGTTTGAGCTCTGGAAACACCATATATTTT
TRBV20-1	TRBJ2-3	few	16	TRBD1	CSAPRTGLDATDTQYF	TGCAGTGCTCCTAGGACAGGGTTGGACGCGACAGATACGCAGTATTTT
TRBV11-2	TRBJ2-6	few	16	NA	CASSLLITSGANVLTF	TGTGCCAGCAGCTTATTGATAACCTCTGGGGCCAACGTCCTGACTTTC
TRBV21-1	TRBJ1-5	many	18	NA	CASSKVTLTSYSNQPQHF	TGTGCCAGCAGCAAAGTAACCCTAACAAGCTATAGCAATCAGCCCCAGCATTTT
TRBV11-2	TRBJ2-5	many	14	TRBD1	CASSLIQGEETQYF	TGTGCCAGCAGCTTAATCCAGGGGGAAGAGACCCAGTACTTC
TRBV6-1	TRBJ2-6	few	17	TRBD1	CASSVRTGSAGANVLTF	TGTGCCAGCAGCGTAAGGACAGGATCGGCTGGGGCCAACGTCCTGACTTTC
TRBV5-4	TRBJ1-2	NA	14	TRBD1	CASSSGTGIHGYTF	TGTGCCAGCAGCTCAGGGACAGGGATCCATGGCTACACCTTC
TRBV25-1	TRBJ2-3	many	12	NA	CASSVSADTQYF	TGTGCCAGCAGTGTATCCGCAGATACGCAGTATTTT
TRBV5-1	TRBJ2-7	many	15	NA	CASSLGEGLAYEQYF	TGCGCCAGCAGCTTGGGTGAAGGGCTCGCCTACGAGCAGTACTTC
TRBV7-2	TRBJ2-5	NA	14	NA	CASSLFRGRETQYF	TGTGCCAGCAGCTTATTTCGGGGCCGAGAGACCCAGTACTTC
TRBV18	TRBJ2-1	NA	16	TRBD2	CASSDGIASGNNEQFF	TGTGCCAGCTCGGATGGGATTGCTAGCGGAAACAATGAGCAGTTCTTC
TRBV3-1	TRBJ2-5	NA	14	NA	CASSQQGIQETQYF	TGTGCCAGCAGCCAGCAGGGTATCCAAGAGACCCAGTACTTC
TRBV3-1	TRBJ2-1	few	13	TRBD2	CASSRTRKSEQFF	TGTGCCAGCAGCCGGACTAGGAAAAGTGAGCAGTTCTTC
TRBV7-6	TRBJ2-1	few	20	TRBD2	CASSSPPLAGGISSYNEQFF	TGTGCCAGCAGCTCCCCCCCACTAGCGGGGGGCATAAGCTCCTACAATGAGCAGTTCTTC
TRBV7-2	TRBJ2-5	few	15	TRBD1	CASSLVGTGTETQYF	TGTGCCAGCAGCTTAGTTGGGACAGGGACAGAGACCCAGTACTTC
TRBV10-3	TRBJ2-1	few	12	TRBD2	CAINGGRNEQFF	TGTGCCATCAACGGGGGGAGGAATGAGCAGTTCTTC
TRBV7-9	TRBJ2-5	few	15	NA	CASTPPRGLQETQYF	TGTGCCAGCACCCCCCCTCGGGGCCTCCAAGAGACCCAGTACTTC
TRBV9	TRBJ1-2	many	13	NA	CASSVGNNYGYTF	TGTGCCAGCAGCGTAGGGAATAACTATGGCTACACCTTC
TRBV11-2	TRBJ2-3	NA	16	NA	CASSTIRRAADRYAVF	TGTGCCAGCAGCACAATAAGGAGGGCAGCGGACAGATACGCAGTATTT
TRBV5-1	TRBJ2-7	NA	17	TRBD2	CASSLFLAGGSSYEQYF	TGCGCCAGCAGCTTGTTTCTAGCGGGGGGAAGCTCCTACGAGCAGTACTTC
TRBV11-3	TRBJ2-1	NA	14	NA	CASSARGGNNEQFF	TGTGCCAGCAGCGCCCGTGGGGGCAACAATGAGCAGTTCTTC
TRBV5-1	TRBJ1-1	many	13	NA	CASSPAGVTEAFF	TGCGCCAGCAGCCCGGCAGGGGTCACTGAAGCTTTCTTT
TRBV9	TRBJ2-3	NA	14	NA	CASSVDGSSDTQYF	TGTGCCAGCAGCGTAGACGGGAGTTCAGATACGCAGTATTTT
TRBV6-9	TRBJ1-5	many	14	NA	CASGRANPWEPQHF	TGTGCCAGCGGCAGGGCAAATCCCTGGGAGCCCCAGCATTTT
TRBV7-9	TRBJ2-5	NA	14	NA	CASSPQGWRETQYF	TGTGCCAGCAGCCCCCAGGGTTGGCGGGAGACCCAGTACTTC
TRBV3-1	TRBJ1-3	few	13	TRBD1	CASSQLGTGSIYF	TGTGCCAGCAGCCAACTTGGGACAGGGTCCATATATTTT
TRBV2	TRBJ2-3	NA	15	TRBD2	CASTGRLAVGDTQYF	TGTGCCAGCACGGGGAGACTAGCGGTAGGAGATACGCAGTATTTT
TRBV10-3	TRBJ2-6	medium-sized	16	TRBD2	CAISESSGGVANVLTF	TGTGCCATCAGTGAGTCTAGCGGGGGTGTGGCCAACGTCCTGACTTTC
TRBV20-1	TRBJ2-1	NA	13	NA	CSARDTRANEQFF	TGCAGTGCTAGAGATACCAGGGCCAATGAGCAGTTCTTC
TRBV5-6	TRBJ2-5	few	16	TRBD1	CASSPQGTGGPETQYF	TGTGCCAGCAGCCCCCAAGGGACAGGGGGCCCAGAGACCCAGTACTTC
TRBV20-1	TRBJ1-4	many	16	NA	CSARDGAGTASEKLFF	TGCAGTGCTAGAGATGGAGCAGGGACTGCAAGTGAAAAACTGTTTTTT
TRBV29-1	TRBJ1-2	few	11	TRBD1	CSVKDRIRYTF	TGCAGCGTTAAGGACAGGATTCGCTACACCTTC
TRBV6-1	TRBJ1-6	NA	18	TRBD1	CASSVDFRDRARNSPLHF	TGTGCCAGCAGTGTCGATTTCCGGGACAGGGCCCGCAATTCACCCCTCCACTTT
TRBV7-2	TRBJ2-7	many	14	NA	CASTTDAGSYEQYF	TGTGCCAGCACCACAGATGCAGGGTCCTACGAGCAGTACTTC
TRBV28	TRBJ2-2	many	12	NA	CANQAPPGELFF	TGTGCCAACCAAGCCCCTCCCGGGGAGCTGTTTTTT